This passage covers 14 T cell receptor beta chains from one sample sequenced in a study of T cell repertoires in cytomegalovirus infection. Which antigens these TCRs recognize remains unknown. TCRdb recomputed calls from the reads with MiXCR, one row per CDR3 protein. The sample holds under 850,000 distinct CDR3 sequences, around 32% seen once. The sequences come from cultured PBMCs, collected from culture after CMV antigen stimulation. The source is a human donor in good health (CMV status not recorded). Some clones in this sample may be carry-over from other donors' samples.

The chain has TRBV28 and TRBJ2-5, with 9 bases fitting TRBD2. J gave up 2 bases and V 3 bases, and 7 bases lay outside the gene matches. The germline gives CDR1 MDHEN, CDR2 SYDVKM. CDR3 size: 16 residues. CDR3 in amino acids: CASSFGPSGEQETQYF. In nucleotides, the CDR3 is TGTGCCAGCAGTTTTGGTCCTAGCGGGGAGCAAGAGACCCAGTACTTC.

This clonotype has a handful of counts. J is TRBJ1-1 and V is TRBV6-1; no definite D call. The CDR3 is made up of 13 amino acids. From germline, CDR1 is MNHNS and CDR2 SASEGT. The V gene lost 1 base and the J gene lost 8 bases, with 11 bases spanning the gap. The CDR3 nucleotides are TGTGCCAGCAGTGAAGGGACCCAGACGGAAGCTTTCTTT. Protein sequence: CASSEGTQTEAFF.

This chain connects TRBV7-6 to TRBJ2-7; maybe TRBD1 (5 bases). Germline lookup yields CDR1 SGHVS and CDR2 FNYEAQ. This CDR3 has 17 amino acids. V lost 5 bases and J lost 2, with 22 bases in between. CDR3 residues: CASSRYGDRTGTYEQYF. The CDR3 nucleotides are TGTGCCAGCAGCCGTTATGGTGACAGAACTGGTACCTACGAGCAGTACTTC.

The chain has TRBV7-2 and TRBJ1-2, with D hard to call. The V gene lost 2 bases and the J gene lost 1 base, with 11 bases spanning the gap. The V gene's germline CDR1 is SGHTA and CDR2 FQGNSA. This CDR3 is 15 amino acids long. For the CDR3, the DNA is TGTGCCAGCAGCTTAAAGGACTTCCTTAACTATGGCTACACCTTC. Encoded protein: CASSLKDFLNYGYTF. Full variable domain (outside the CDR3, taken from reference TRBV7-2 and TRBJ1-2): GAGVSQSPSNKVTEKGKDVELRCDPISGHTALYWYRQSLGQGLEFLIYFQGNSAPDKSGLPSDRFSAERTGGSVSTLTIQRTQQEDSAVYLCASSLKDFLNYGYTFGSGTRLTVV.

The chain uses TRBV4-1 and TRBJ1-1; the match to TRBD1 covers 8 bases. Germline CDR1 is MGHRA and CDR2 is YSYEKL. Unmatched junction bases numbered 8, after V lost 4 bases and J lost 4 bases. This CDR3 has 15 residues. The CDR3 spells CASSLRTGIGTEAFF. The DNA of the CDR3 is TGCGCCAGCAGCCTCCGGACAGGGATAGGCACTGAAGCTTTCTTT.

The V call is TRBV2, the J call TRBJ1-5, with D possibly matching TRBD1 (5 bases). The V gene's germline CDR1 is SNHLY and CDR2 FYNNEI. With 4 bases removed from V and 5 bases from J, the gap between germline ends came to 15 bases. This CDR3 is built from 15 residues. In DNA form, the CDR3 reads TGTGCCAGCAGTGGAAGTGGGGGAGGATATCAGCCCCAGCATTTT. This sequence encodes CASSGSGGGYQPQHF.

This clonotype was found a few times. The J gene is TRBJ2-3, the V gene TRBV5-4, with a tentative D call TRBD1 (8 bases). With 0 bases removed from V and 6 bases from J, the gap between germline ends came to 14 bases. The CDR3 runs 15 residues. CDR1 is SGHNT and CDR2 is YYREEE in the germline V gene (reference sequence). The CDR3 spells CASSLAGQGGDTQYF. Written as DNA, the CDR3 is TGTGCCAGCAGCTTGGCTGGACAGGGAGGGGATACGCAGTATTTT.

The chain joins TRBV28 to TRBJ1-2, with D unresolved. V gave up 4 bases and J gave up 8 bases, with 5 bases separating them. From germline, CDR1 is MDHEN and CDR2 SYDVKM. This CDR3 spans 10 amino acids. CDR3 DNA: TGTGCCAGCAGTTCAGAAGGCTACACCTTC. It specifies CASSSEGYTF.

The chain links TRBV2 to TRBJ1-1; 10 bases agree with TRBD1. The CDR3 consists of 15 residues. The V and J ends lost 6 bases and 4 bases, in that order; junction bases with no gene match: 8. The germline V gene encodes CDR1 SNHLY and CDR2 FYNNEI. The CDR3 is CASRVTGGSLTEAFF. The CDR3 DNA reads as TGTGCCAGCAGAGTGACAGGGGGCAGTCTCACTGAAGCTTTCTTT. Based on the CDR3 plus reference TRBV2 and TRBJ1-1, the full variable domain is EPEVTQTPSHQVTQMGQEVILRCVPISNHLYFYWYRQILGQKVEFLVSFYNNEISEKSEIFDDQFSVERPDGSNFTLKIRSTKLEDSAMYFCASRVTGGSLTEAFFGQGTRLTVV.

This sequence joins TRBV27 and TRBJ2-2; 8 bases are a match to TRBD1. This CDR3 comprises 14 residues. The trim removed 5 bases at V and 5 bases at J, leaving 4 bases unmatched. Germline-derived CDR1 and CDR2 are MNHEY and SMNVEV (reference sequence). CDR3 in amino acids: CASSRDRFTGELFF. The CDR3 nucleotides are TGTGCCAGCAGTCGGGACAGGTTTACCGGGGAGCTGTTTTTT.

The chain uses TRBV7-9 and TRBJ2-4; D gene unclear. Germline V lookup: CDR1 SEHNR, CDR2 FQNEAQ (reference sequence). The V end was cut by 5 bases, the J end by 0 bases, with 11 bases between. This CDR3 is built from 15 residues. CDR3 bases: TGTGCCAGCAGCCCACGAGGTGCAGCCAAAAACATTCAGTACTTC. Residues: CASSPRGAAKNIQYF.

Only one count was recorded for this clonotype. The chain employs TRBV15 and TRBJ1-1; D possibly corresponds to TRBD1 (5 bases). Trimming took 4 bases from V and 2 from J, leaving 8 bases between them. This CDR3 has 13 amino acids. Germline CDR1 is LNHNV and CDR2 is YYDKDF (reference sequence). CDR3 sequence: CATSTTGNTEAFF. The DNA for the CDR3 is TGTGCCACCAGCACCACAGGAAACACTGAAGCTTTCTTT.

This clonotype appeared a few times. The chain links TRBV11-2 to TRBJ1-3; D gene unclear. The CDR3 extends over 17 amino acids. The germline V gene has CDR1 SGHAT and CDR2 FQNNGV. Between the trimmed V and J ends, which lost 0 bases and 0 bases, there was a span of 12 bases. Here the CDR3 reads CASSLELALSSGNTIYF. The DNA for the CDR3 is TGTGCCAGCAGCTTAGAGCTGGCACTCAGCTCTGGAAACACCATATATTTT.

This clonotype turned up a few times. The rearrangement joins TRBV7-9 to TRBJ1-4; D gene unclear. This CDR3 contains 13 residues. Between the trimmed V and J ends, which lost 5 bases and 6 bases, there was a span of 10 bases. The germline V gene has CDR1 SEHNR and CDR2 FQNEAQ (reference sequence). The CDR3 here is CASSVGGYEKLFF. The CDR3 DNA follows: TGTGCCAGCAGCGTAGGCGGCTATGAAAAACTGTTTTTT.